Listed below are T cell receptor beta chains from one sample, sequenced in a study of Ad26.COV2.S vaccination and SARS-CoV-2 variants. TCRdb's table, derived via immunoSEQ multiplex PCR, lists solely in-frame clones and lacks some. The repertoire holds under 600,000 clones, with about 88% as singletons. Here the sequenced sample was peripheral blood, taken in a trial of Ad26.COV2.S vaccine versus placebo. The receptor set was obtained from a person between 18 and 65 years old who received the Ad26.COV2.S COVID-19 vaccine or a placebo. Both conserved end residues are part of each CDR3. Fields, in order: V gene, J gene, CDR3 length, D gene, clone size, CDR3 protein, CDR3 DNA. D genes are given only for firm matches. Part of the rows lack a size; the others show once, few, many or a class for expanded clones.

v_gene: TRBV12-3/TRBV12-4; j_gene: TRBJ1-1; len: 13; d_gene: .; abundance: .; CDR3aa: CASSPRRYSEAFF; CDR3nt: TGTGCCAGCAGTCCCCGACGTTACTCGGAAGCTTTCTTT
v_gene: TRBV13; j_gene: TRBJ1-2; len: 19; d_gene: .; abundance: .; CDR3aa: CASSLETGLNPRRNYGYTF; CDR3nt: TGTGCCAGCAGCCTCGAAACGGGTCTCAACCCTAGGAGGAACTATGGCTACACCTTC
v_gene: TRBV9; j_gene: TRBJ1-1; len: 15; d_gene: .; abundance: .; CDR3aa: CASSVAMGRGNEAFF; CDR3nt: TGTGCCAGCAGCGTAGCTATGGGGAGAGGGAATGAAGCTTTCTTT
v_gene: TRBV6-2/TRBV6-3; j_gene: TRBJ2-2; len: 16; d_gene: .; abundance: .; CDR3aa: CASSYYGTVGTGELFF; CDR3nt: TGTGCCAGCAGTTACTATGGGACCGTTGGGACCGGGGAGCTGTTTTTT
v_gene: TRBV18; j_gene: TRBJ2-2; len: 15; d_gene: .; abundance: once; CDR3aa: CASSPRQRDTGELFF; CDR3nt: TGTGCCAGCTCACCAAGACAGCGGGACACCGGGGAGCTGTTTTTT
v_gene: TRBV19; j_gene: TRBJ2-3; len: 15; d_gene: .; abundance: once; CDR3aa: CASSQPGHSTDTQYF; CDR3nt: TGTGCCAGTAGCCAACCGGGACACAGCACAGATACGCAGTATTTT
v_gene: TRBV30; j_gene: TRBJ2-7; len: 12; d_gene: .; abundance: .; CDR3aa: CAWSSSPYEQYF; CDR3nt: TGTGCCTGGAGTTCCAGTCCCTACGAGCAGTACTTC
v_gene: TRBV3-1/TRBV3-2; j_gene: TRBJ2-7; len: 14; d_gene: .; abundance: .; CDR3aa: CASSQEVRVYEQYF; CDR3nt: TGTGCCAGCAGCCAAGAGGTCCGGGTCTACGAGCAGTACTTC
v_gene: TRBV19; j_gene: TRBJ1-4; len: 14; d_gene: .; abundance: .; CDR3aa: CASSIAGSNEKLFF; CDR3nt: TGTGCCAGTAGTATAGCCGGCAGTAATGAAAAACTGTTTTTT
v_gene: TRBV15; j_gene: TRBJ1-1; len: 14; d_gene: .; abundance: .; CDR3aa: CATSRDLGQFEAFF; CDR3nt: TGTGCCACCAGCAGAGATCTCGGACAGTTTGAAGCTTTCTTT
v_gene: TRBV5-1; j_gene: TRBJ2-2; len: 17; d_gene: .; abundance: .; CDR3aa: CASSLSPQRQGTGELFF; CDR3nt: TGCGCCAGCAGCTTGTCTCCCCAGAGGCAGGGCACCGGGGAGCTGTTTTTT
v_gene: TRBV4-1; j_gene: TRBJ2-7; len: 16; d_gene: .; abundance: .; CDR3aa: CASSSRPLRNSYEQYF; CDR3nt: TGCGCCAGCAGCTCAAGGCCACTCCGAAACTCCTACGAGCAGTACTTC
v_gene: TRBV5-8; j_gene: TRBJ1-2; len: 15; d_gene: TRBD1; abundance: .; CDR3aa: CASSLSPTGGRGYTF; CDR3nt: TGTGCCAGCAGCTTGTCGCCCACAGGGGGTCGAGGCTACACCTTC
v_gene: TRBV29-1; j_gene: TRBJ2-5; len: 17; d_gene: .; abundance: .; CDR3aa: CSVERPNGAGIGETQYF; CDR3nt: TGCAGCGTTGAAAGACCGAATGGGGCAGGGATCGGAGAGACCCAGTACTTC
v_gene: TRBV4-3; j_gene: TRBJ1-1; len: 15; d_gene: .; abundance: .; CDR3aa: CASSQSSTGHAEAFF; CDR3nt: TGCGCCAGCAGCCAAAGCTCAACAGGGCACGCTGAAGCTTTCTTT
v_gene: TRBV7-3; j_gene: TRBJ1-1; len: 14; d_gene: .; abundance: .; CDR3aa: CASSLALMGTEAFF; CDR3nt: TGTGCCAGCAGCTTAGCCCTGATGGGTACTGAAGCTTTCTTT
v_gene: TRBV6-6; j_gene: TRBJ1-5; len: 14; d_gene: .; abundance: few; CDR3aa: CASAQDGGNQPQHF; CDR3nt: TGTGCCAGCGCACAGGACGGGGGCAATCAGCCCCAGCATTTT
v_gene: TRBV27; j_gene: TRBJ2-7; len: 15; d_gene: TRBD1; abundance: .; CDR3aa: CASRLGQGISYEQYF; CDR3nt: TGTGCCAGCCGACTGGGACAGGGGATCTCCTACGAGCAGTACTTC
v_gene: TRBV2; j_gene: TRBJ2-7; len: 13; d_gene: .; abundance: .; CDR3aa: CASSVLESSEQYF; CDR3nt: TGTGCCAGCAGTGTTTTAGAGAGCTCCGAGCAGTACTTC
v_gene: TRBV18; j_gene: TRBJ1-1; len: 13; d_gene: .; abundance: .; CDR3aa: CASSPRADTEAFF; CDR3nt: TGTGCCAGCTCACCAAGGGCAGACACTGAAGCTTTCTTT
v_gene: TRBV30; j_gene: TRBJ1-2; len: 13; d_gene: TRBD1; abundance: .; CDR3aa: CAWSVRQGGGYTF; CDR3nt: TGTGCCTGGAGTGTACGACAGGGAGGTGGCTACACCTTC
v_gene: TRBV6-1; j_gene: TRBJ1-6; len: 15; d_gene: .; abundance: .; CDR3aa: CASSEHGRTNSPLHF; CDR3nt: TGTGCCAGCAGTGAACACGGGAGAACCAATTCACCCCTCCACTTT
v_gene: TRBV6-2/TRBV6-3; j_gene: TRBJ1-2; len: 16; d_gene: .; abundance: .; CDR3aa: CASSIPEGGSGYGYTF; CDR3nt: TGTGCCAGCAGCATCCCAGAGGGAGGATCAGGCTATGGCTACACCTTC
v_gene: TRBV6-2/TRBV6-3; j_gene: TRBJ1-2; len: 13; d_gene: .; abundance: .; CDR3aa: CASSRSVRYGYTF; CDR3nt: TGTGCCAGCAGTCGAAGCGTACGCTATGGCTACACCTTC
v_gene: TRBV7-2; j_gene: TRBJ2-3; len: 15; d_gene: .; abundance: .; CDR3aa: CASSFTGMGTDTQYF; CDR3nt: TGTGCCAGCAGCTTTACAGGGATGGGCACAGATACGCAGTATTTT
v_gene: TRBV20-1; j_gene: TRBJ2-3; len: 17; d_gene: TRBD2; abundance: .; CDR3aa: CSASGGLAGIHTDTQYF; CDR3nt: TGCAGTGCTAGTGGGGGGCTAGCGGGGATTCACACAGATACGCAGTATTTT
v_gene: TRBV5-6; j_gene: TRBJ2-7; len: 11; d_gene: .; abundance: .; CDR3aa: CASSLVPREYF; CDR3nt: TGTGCCAGCAGCTTGGTGCCAAGGGAGTACTTC
v_gene: TRBV5-4; j_gene: TRBJ2-3; len: 15; d_gene: .; abundance: .; CDR3aa: CASSFGSNRPDTQYF; CDR3nt: TGTGCCAGCAGCTTTGGTAGCAATCGGCCAGATACGCAGTATTTT
v_gene: TRBV28; j_gene: TRBJ2-5; len: 16; d_gene: .; abundance: .; CDR3aa: CASLRSPPGHVETQYF; CDR3nt: TGTGCCAGCTTAAGATCCCCACCGGGACATGTGGAGACCCAGTACTTC
v_gene: TRBV2; j_gene: TRBJ1-6; len: 15; d_gene: .; abundance: .; CDR3aa: CASSGASSYNSPLHF; CDR3nt: TGTGCCAGCAGCGGAGCCAGCTCCTATAATTCACCCCTCCACTTT
v_gene: TRBV29-1; j_gene: TRBJ1-2; len: 13; d_gene: TRBD1; abundance: .; CDR3aa: CSVEPDRADGYTF; CDR3nt: TGCAGCGTTGAACCCGACAGGGCGGATGGCTACACCTTC
v_gene: TRBV5-1; j_gene: TRBJ2-7; len: 14; d_gene: TRBD2; abundance: .; CDR3aa: CASSPGLAGGREYF; CDR3nt: TGCGCCAGCAGCCCTGGACTAGCGGGAGGTCGGGAGTACTTC
v_gene: TRBV25-1; j_gene: TRBJ2-3; len: 13; d_gene: .; abundance: .; CDR3aa: CASKGGTTDTQYF; CDR3nt: TGTGCCAGCAAAGGCGGGACCACAGATACGCAGTATTTT
v_gene: TRBV15; j_gene: TRBJ2-7; len: 16; d_gene: TRBD2; abundance: .; CDR3aa: CATSRDRGVYSYEQYF; CDR3nt: TGTGCCACCAGCAGAGATCGGGGGGTGTACTCCTACGAGCAGTACTTC
v_gene: TRBV3-1/TRBV3-2; j_gene: TRBJ2-2; len: 14; d_gene: TRBD1; abundance: .; CDR3aa: CASSYRQGTGELFF; CDR3nt: TGTGCCAGCAGCTACAGACAGGGCACCGGGGAGCTGTTTTTT
v_gene: TRBV6-1; j_gene: TRBJ1-1; len: 16; d_gene: TRBD1; abundance: .; CDR3aa: CASSEWQDRGIPEAFF; CDR3nt: TGTGCCAGCAGTGAATGGCAGGACAGGGGAATACCTGAAGCTTTCTTT
v_gene: TRBV7-2; j_gene: TRBJ1-5; len: 15; d_gene: .; abundance: .; CDR3aa: CASSLDATGVRPQHF; CDR3nt: TGTGCCAGCAGCTTAGACGCTACGGGGGTGAGGCCCCAGCATTTT
v_gene: TRBV5-1; j_gene: TRBJ1-5; len: 17; d_gene: .; abundance: .; CDR3aa: CASSLQGLSSPNQPQHF; CDR3nt: TGCGCCAGCAGCTTACAGGGCCTCTCCTCACCGAATCAGCCCCAGCATTTT
v_gene: TRBV3-1/TRBV3-2; j_gene: TRBJ2-7; len: 13; d_gene: .; abundance: .; CDR3aa: CASSQVNSYEQYF; CDR3nt: TGTGCCAGCAGCCAAGTTAACAGCTACGAGCAGTACTTC
v_gene: TRBV3-1/TRBV3-2; j_gene: TRBJ2-3; len: 17; d_gene: TRBD2; abundance: once; CDR3aa: CASSPSPSGVGTDTQYF; CDR3nt: TGTGCCAGCAGCCCGTCCCCTAGCGGGGTGGGCACAGATACGCAGTATTTT
v_gene: TRBV7-8; j_gene: TRBJ1-1; len: 16; d_gene: TRBD1; abundance: .; CDR3aa: CASRSNTGTGGTEAFF; CDR3nt: TGTGCCAGCAGATCTAATACCGGGACAGGGGGCACTGAAGCTTTCTTT
v_gene: TRBV15; j_gene: TRBJ1-2; len: 17; d_gene: .; abundance: .; CDR3aa: CATSRDTIARVSYGYTF; CDR3nt: TGTGCCACCAGCAGAGATACTATTGCGAGGGTTAGCTATGGCTACACCTTC